The present TCR beta chain was sequenced within a study of blood T cells in healthy people across ages. Points from the study as a whole: Long-lived and aged donors differed, with more naive CD4+ cells and higher diversity in the long-lived. Unknown donor CMV status possibly confounded expanded clonotype changes. As age increased, TCR beta diversity per million T cells fell in a roughly linear fashion. Considered underestimates were the diversity estimates obtained from one million T cells.

Using a J-beta primer mix together with a sample-barcoded 5' primer, a second PCR was run for about 7 to 12 cycles. Each CDR3 protein is one row after TCRdb ran MiXCR on the 5' RACE reads. The data hold about 1.5 million distinct CDR3 sequences, with roughly two fifths observed a single time. This CDR3 has 14 amino acids. V dropped 2 bases and J dropped 0 bases, with 9 bases sitting between them. CDR1 is SGHDT and CDR2 is YYEEEE in the germline V gene. This clonotype was detected only a few times. Its antigen is undetermined. V and J are TRBV5-6 and TRBJ2-7, with TRBD2 as a possible D gene (5 bases). This receptor was taken from a young woman in good health. Sequencing was carried out using blood. The CDR3 sequence is CASSFSALSYEQYF. CDR3 DNA sequence: TGTGCCAGCAGCTTTAGCGCCCTCTCCTACGAGCAGTACTTC. The complete variable domain, with remaining parts taken from reference TRBV5-6 and TRBJ2-7, reads DAGVTQSPTHLIKTRGQQVTLRCSPKSGHDTVSWYQQALGQGPQFIFQYYEEEERQRGNFPDRFSGHQFPNYSSELNVNALLLGDSALYLCASSFSALSYEQYFGPGTRLTVT.